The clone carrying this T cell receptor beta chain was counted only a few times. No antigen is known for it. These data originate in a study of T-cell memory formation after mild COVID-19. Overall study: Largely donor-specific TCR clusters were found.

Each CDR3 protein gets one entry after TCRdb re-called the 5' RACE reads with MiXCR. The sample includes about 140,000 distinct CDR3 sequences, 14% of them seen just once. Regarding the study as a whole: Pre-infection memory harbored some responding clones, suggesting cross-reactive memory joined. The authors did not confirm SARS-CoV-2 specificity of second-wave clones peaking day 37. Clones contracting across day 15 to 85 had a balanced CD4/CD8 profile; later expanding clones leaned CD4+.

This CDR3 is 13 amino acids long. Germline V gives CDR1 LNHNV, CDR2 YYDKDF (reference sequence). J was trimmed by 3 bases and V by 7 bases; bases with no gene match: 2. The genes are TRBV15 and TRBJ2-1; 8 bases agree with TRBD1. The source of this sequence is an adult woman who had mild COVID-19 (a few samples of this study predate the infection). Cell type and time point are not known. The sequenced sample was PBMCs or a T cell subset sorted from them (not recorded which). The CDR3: CATKDRDYNEQFF. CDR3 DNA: TGTGCCACCAAGGACAGGGACTACAATGAGCAGTTCTTC.